This T cell receptor (beta chain) appears in the sequencing data of a study of glioma-infiltrating T cells. Study results and caveats: Very few CDR3 sequences were shared between tissue and blood. Gliomas, especially low-grade, showed above-expected tissue-blood divergence; non-neoplastic patients showed below.

The germline V gene encodes CDR1 SGHTA and CDR2 FQGNSA. This CDR3 comprises 12 residues. The iRepertoire nested amplicon-rescue multiplex PCR amplified TCR alpha and beta CDR3s from RNA. Using its own MiXCR run on the multiplex PCR reads, TCRdb lists one record per CDR3 protein. Of over 130,000 distinct CDR3 sequences detected, about two fifths appear once; the ten largest clones hold around a fifth. Details on this clonotype: What it binds is unknown. The germline gene is not matched at one end of the junction; a read error may be the cause.

V usage is TRBV7-2 and J usage is TRBJ1-2, with D uncertain. Sequencing used glioma tissue, nonneoplastic brain tissue, or PBMCs (not recorded which). This receptor was taken from a human donor with low-grade glioma or glioblastoma, undergoing nonglioma brain surgery, or in good health (not recorded which). The CDR3 nucleotides read TGTGCCAGCAGCTTCCCCGGCCAGCCACTCAACTTC. Its translation is CASSFPGQPLNF. Full variable domain (outside the CDR3, taken from reference TRBV7-2 and TRBJ1-2): GAGVSQSPSNKVTEKGKDVELRCDPISGHTALYWYRQSLGQGLEFLIYFQGNSAPDKSGLPSDRFSAERTGGSVSTLTIQRTQQEDSAVYLCASSFPGQPLNFGSGTRLTVV.